The clone carrying this T cell receptor beta chain was counted ten times or more. This sample was taken from a study of Graves' ophthalmopathy and Graves' hyperthyroidism. Beta-chain TCR CDR3 regions were amplified from RNA transcripts. The first-round RT-PCR employed HTBI primers together with the Qiagen OneStep RT-PCR kit. A multiplex PCR was then performed as the second round. TCRdb passed the multiplex PCR reads through MiXCR, listing each CDR3 protein once. The sample gives about 550,000 distinct CDR3 sequences, 35% to 40% of which show up once; around 4.6% is in the top ten. Aged 18 to 65, hyperthyroidism patients had been newly diagnosed, with under 2 months' duration. Clinical symptoms, serum thyroxine, TRAb, thyroid ultrasound and orbital computed tomography formed the basis of diagnosis. CDR1 MNHNY and CDR2 SVGAGI come from the germline V gene (reference sequence). V lost 5 bases and J lost 7; bases outside the gene matches: 12. The CDR3 contains 16 residues.

Material for sequencing was peripheral blood or thyroid tissue (not recorded which). The clonotype originates from an adult man with Graves' hyperthyroidism. The V gene is TRBV6-6, the J gene TRBJ1-2, with 11 bases matching TRBD1. The CDR3 here is CASSPYGGQGVGGYTF. The CDR3 DNA reads as TGTGCCAGCAGTCCTTACGGGGGACAGGGGGTTGGTGGCTACACCTTC.